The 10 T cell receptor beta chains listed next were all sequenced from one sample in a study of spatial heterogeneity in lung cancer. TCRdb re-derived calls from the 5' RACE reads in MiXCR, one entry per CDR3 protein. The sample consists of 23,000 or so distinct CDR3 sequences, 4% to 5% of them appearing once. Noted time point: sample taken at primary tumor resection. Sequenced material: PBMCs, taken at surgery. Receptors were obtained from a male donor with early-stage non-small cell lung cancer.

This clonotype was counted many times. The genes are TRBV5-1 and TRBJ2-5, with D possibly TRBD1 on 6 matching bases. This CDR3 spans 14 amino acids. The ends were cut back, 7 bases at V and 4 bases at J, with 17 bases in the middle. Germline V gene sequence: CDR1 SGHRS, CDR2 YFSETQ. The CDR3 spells CASSMPGTTETQYF. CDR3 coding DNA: TGCGCCAGCTCAATGCCCGGGACAACAGAGACCCAGTACTTC.

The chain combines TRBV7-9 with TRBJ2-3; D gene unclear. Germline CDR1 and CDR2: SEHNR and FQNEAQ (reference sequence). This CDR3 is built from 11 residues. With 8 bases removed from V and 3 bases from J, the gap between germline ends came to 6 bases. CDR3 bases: TGTGCCAGCTCCCCGACAGATACGCAGTATTTT. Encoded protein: CASSPTDTQYF.

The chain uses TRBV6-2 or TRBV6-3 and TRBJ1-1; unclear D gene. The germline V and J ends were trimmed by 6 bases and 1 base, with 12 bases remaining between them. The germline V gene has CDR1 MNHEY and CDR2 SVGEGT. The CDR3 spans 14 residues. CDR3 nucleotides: TGTGCCAGCAGCTCTCGTGCTAGGAACACTGAAGCTTTCTTT. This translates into CASSSRARNTEAFF.

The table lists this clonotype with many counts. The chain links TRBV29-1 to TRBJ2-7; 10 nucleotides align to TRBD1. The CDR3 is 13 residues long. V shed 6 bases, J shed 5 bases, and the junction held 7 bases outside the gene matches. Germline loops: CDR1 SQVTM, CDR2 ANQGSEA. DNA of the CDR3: TGCAGCGTGGGGGACAGGGGTTTGGACGAGCAGTACTTC. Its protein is CSVGDRGLDEQYF.

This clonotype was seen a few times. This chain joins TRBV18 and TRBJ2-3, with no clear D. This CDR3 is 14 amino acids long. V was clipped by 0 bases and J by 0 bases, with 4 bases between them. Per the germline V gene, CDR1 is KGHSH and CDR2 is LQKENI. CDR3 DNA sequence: TGTGCCAGCTCACCACCGTCTAGCACAGATACGCAGTATTTT. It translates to CASSPPSSTDTQYF. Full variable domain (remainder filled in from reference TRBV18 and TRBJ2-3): NAGVMQNPRHLVRRRGQEARLRCSPMKGHSHVYWYRQLPEEGLKFMVYLQKENIIDESGMPKERFSAEFPKEGPSILRIQQVVRGDSAAYFCASSPPSSTDTQYFGPGTRLTVL.

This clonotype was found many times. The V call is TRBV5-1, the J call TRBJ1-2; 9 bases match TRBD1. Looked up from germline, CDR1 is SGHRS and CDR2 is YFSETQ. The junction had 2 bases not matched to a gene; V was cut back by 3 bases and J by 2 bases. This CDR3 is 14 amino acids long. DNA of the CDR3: TGCGCCAGCAGCTCCGGGACAGGGAACTATGGCTACACCTTC. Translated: CASSSGTGNYGYTF.

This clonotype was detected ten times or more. CDR3 DNA sequence: TGCGCCAGCAGCCCCTATGGGGGACCAACCGGGGAGACCCAGTACTTC. This codes for CASSPYGGPTGETQYF. The chain joins TRBV4-1 to TRBJ2-5, with D tentatively TRBD1 or TRBD2 (5 bases each). This CDR3 is built from 16 residues. Trimming stripped 4 bases from V and 5 bases from J, with 20 bases between. The V gene's germline CDR1 is MGHRA and CDR2 YSYEKL.

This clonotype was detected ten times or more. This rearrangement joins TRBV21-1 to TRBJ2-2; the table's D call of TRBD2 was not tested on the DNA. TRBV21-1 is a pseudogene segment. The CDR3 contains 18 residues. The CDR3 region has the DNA TGTGCCAGCAGCTTTCGCAAAAGACTAGCGGGTGCCACCGGGGAGCTGTTTTTT. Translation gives CASSFRKRLAGATGELFF.

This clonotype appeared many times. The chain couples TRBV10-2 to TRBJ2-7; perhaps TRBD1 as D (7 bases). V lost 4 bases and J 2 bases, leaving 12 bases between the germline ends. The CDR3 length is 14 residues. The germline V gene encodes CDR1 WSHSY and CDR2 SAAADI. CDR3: CASSGQGGAYEQYF. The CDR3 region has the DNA TGCGCCAGCAGTGGCCAGGGGGGAGCCTACGAGCAGTACTTC.

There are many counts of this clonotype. The CDR3 nucleotides are TGTGCCAGCATGAAGGTTGGACAGCCCCAGCATTTT. Translation gives CASMKVGQPQHF. The chain has TRBV2 and TRBJ1-5; D gene unclear. From germline, CDR1 is SNHLY and CDR2 FYNNEI. Trimming removed 7 bases at V and 7 bases at J, with 11 bases between. The CDR3 extends over 12 amino acids.